Listed below are T cell receptor beta chains from one sample, sequenced in a study of metastatic and nonmetastatic thyroid tumors. TCRdb ran MiXCR on the PCR reads. This table holds approximately 32,000 clones, 20% to 25% found once. The sequenced material came from tumor tissue. The receptor source for this set is a male donor with papillary thyroid cancer or a benign thyroid nodule (not recorded which). Some clones in this sample may be carry-over from other donors' samples. CDR3s include the opening cysteine and the closing phenylalanine or tryptophan. The order of the fields is clone size, J gene, V gene, D gene, CDR3 DNA, CDR3 protein. The D gene is left open where the match is weak. Clone sizes are given selectively: once, few, many, or a class where the clone is expanded.

abundance: many; j_gene: TRBJ2-1; v_gene: TRBV9; d_gene: TRBD1; CDR3nt: TGTGCCAGCAGCAAGGCAGGGGGCAATGAGCAGTTCTTC; CDR3aa: CASSKAGGNEQFF
abundance: medium-sized; j_gene: TRBJ1-2; v_gene: TRBV5-1; d_gene: NA; CDR3nt: TGCGCCAGCAGCCTGGAGGGTGCGGGTGGCTACACCTTC; CDR3aa: CASSLEGAGGYTF
abundance: many; j_gene: TRBJ2-7; v_gene: TRBV2; d_gene: NA; CDR3nt: TGTGCCAGCTTCTACCGACAGGGAGGCGAGCAGTACTTC; CDR3aa: CASFYRQGGEQYF
abundance: NA; j_gene: TRBJ2-1; v_gene: TRBV19; d_gene: TRBD2; CDR3nt: TGTGCCAGTAGCCATGGAACCGGGACTAGCGGGAGAAATGAGCAGTTCTTC; CDR3aa: CASSHGTGTSGRNEQFF
abundance: NA; j_gene: TRBJ2-1; v_gene: TRBV6-5; d_gene: TRBD2; CDR3nt: TGTGCCAGCAGTTACGGGCGGTCTAGCGGCTACAATGAGCAGTTCTTC; CDR3aa: CASSYGRSSGYNEQFF
abundance: many; j_gene: TRBJ2-5; v_gene: TRBV29-1; d_gene: NA; CDR3nt: TGCAGCGTTGCAAGAAAACAAGAGACCCAGTACTTC; CDR3aa: CSVARKQETQYF
abundance: many; j_gene: TRBJ2-6; v_gene: TRBV4-1; d_gene: NA; CDR3nt: TGCGCCAGCAGCCTGTGGAAGACTGACCCCTCTGGGGCCAACGTCCTGACTTTC; CDR3aa: CASSLWKTDPSGANVLTF
abundance: NA; j_gene: TRBJ2-7; v_gene: TRBV20-1; d_gene: TRBD1; CDR3nt: TGCAGTGCTTATATCGAGGGGACAGTACCCTACGAGCAGTACTTC; CDR3aa: CSAYIEGTVPYEQYF
abundance: many; j_gene: TRBJ1-1; v_gene: TRBV20-1; d_gene: NA; CDR3nt: TGCAGTGCTAGCCGAAACAGCTTGAACACTGAAGCTTTCTTT; CDR3aa: CSASRNSLNTEAFF
abundance: many; j_gene: TRBJ1-3; v_gene: TRBV10-3; d_gene: NA; CDR3nt: TGTGCCATCAGCCCCCGGCAGGCTGGGTTGGACACCATATATTTT; CDR3aa: CAISPRQAGLDTIYF
abundance: once; j_gene: TRBJ2-2; v_gene: TRBV7-3; d_gene: NA; CDR3nt: TGTGCCAGCAGCTCGGACAGCTACACCGGGGAGCTGTTTTTT; CDR3aa: CASSSDSYTGELFF
abundance: once; j_gene: TRBJ2-5; v_gene: TRBV11-3; d_gene: NA; CDR3nt: TGTGCCAGCAGCCTCCCTATCGGGCTACGAACCCAAGAGACCCAGTACTTC; CDR3aa: CASSLPIGLRTQETQYF
abundance: many; j_gene: TRBJ2-3; v_gene: TRBV7-2; d_gene: NA; CDR3nt: TGTGCCAGCACCTGGGGAGCCAGCACAGATACGCAGTATTTT; CDR3aa: CASTWGASTDTQYF
abundance: many; j_gene: TRBJ1-4; v_gene: TRBV6-1; d_gene: NA; CDR3nt: TGTGCCAGCAGTGAAACGAAGGGAACGAAACTGTTTTTT; CDR3aa: CASSETKGTKLFF
abundance: many; j_gene: TRBJ2-1; v_gene: TRBV29-1; d_gene: TRBD2; CDR3nt: TGCAGCGTCCTACGGGAGGGAGGCCTGTACAATGAGCAGTTCTTC; CDR3aa: CSVLREGGLYNEQFF
abundance: many; j_gene: TRBJ2-5; v_gene: TRBV20-1; d_gene: TRBD1; CDR3nt: TGCAGTGCAGGACAGGGGACACAAGAGACCCAGTACTTC; CDR3aa: CSAGQGTQETQYF
abundance: few; j_gene: TRBJ2-7; v_gene: TRBV7-9; d_gene: NA; CDR3nt: TGTGCCAGCAGTCCAGGGGACCGCGAGCAGTACTTC; CDR3aa: CASSPGDREQYF
abundance: NA; j_gene: TRBJ2-1; v_gene: TRBV5-1; d_gene: NA; CDR3nt: TGCGCCAGCGCTGTTAGTGGAAGCGAGTACAATGAGCAGTTCTTC; CDR3aa: CASAVSGSEYNEQFF
abundance: many; j_gene: TRBJ2-3; v_gene: TRBV4-2; d_gene: TRBD1; CDR3nt: TGTGCCAGCAGCCATAGCCAGGAGACAGGGACAGATACGCAGTATTTT; CDR3aa: CASSHSQETGTDTQYF
abundance: NA; j_gene: TRBJ2-7; v_gene: TRBV20-1; d_gene: TRBD1; CDR3nt: TGCAGTGCTAGTAGGATGACAGGGGCTTCCTACGAGCAGTACTTC; CDR3aa: CSASRMTGASYEQYF
abundance: NA; j_gene: TRBJ2-2; v_gene: TRBV28; d_gene: NA; CDR3nt: TGTGCCAGCAGTTTCCGGGGATCCAGGGAGCTGTTTTTT; CDR3aa: CASSFRGSRELFF
abundance: many; j_gene: TRBJ1-1; v_gene: TRBV4-1; d_gene: NA; CDR3nt: TGCGCCAGCAGCCAAGTGCGAGGATCACAGGTGAACACTGAAGCTTTCTTT; CDR3aa: CASSQVRGSQVNTEAFF
abundance: NA; j_gene: TRBJ2-7; v_gene: TRBV28; d_gene: TRBD1; CDR3nt: TGTGCCAGCAACAGACAGGGTTGGGAGCAGTACTTC; CDR3aa: CASNRQGWEQYF
abundance: many; j_gene: TRBJ2-7; v_gene: TRBV19; d_gene: TRBD2; CDR3nt: TGTGCCAGTAGTCCTCAACTAGCGGGAGCGGATTCAGCCTACGAGCAGTACTTC; CDR3aa: CASSPQLAGADSAYEQYF
abundance: medium-sized; j_gene: TRBJ2-3; v_gene: TRBV27; d_gene: NA; CDR3nt: TGTGCCAGCAGTTTAACGAGCACAGATACGCAGTATTTT; CDR3aa: CASSLTSTDTQYF
abundance: NA; j_gene: TRBJ1-5; v_gene: TRBV6-1; d_gene: NA; CDR3nt: TGTGCCAGCATTCCATATAGCAATCAGCCCCAGCATTTT; CDR3aa: CASIPYSNQPQHF
abundance: NA; j_gene: TRBJ1-6; v_gene: TRBV6-4; d_gene: NA; CDR3nt: TGTGCCAGCAGTGACAGTCCTAATTCACCCCTCCACTTT; CDR3aa: CASSDSPNSPLHF
abundance: many; j_gene: TRBJ2-7; v_gene: TRBV5-6; d_gene: TRBD1; CDR3nt: TGTGCCGGCAGCGCAAAAGACAGGGATGAGCAGTACTTC; CDR3aa: CAGSAKDRDEQYF
abundance: many; j_gene: TRBJ2-3; v_gene: TRBV20-1; d_gene: NA; CDR3nt: TGCAGTGCTAGCAGAGTTGGAGATACGCAGTATTTT; CDR3aa: CSASRVGDTQYF
abundance: once; j_gene: TRBJ1-1; v_gene: TRBV20-1; d_gene: NA; CDR3nt: TGCAGTGCTAGAGATCAGATGGGGAACACTGAAGCTTTCTTT; CDR3aa: CSARDQMGNTEAFF
abundance: many; j_gene: TRBJ2-5; v_gene: TRBV3-1; d_gene: TRBD2; CDR3nt: TGTGCCAGCTTTCCCGGGACTAGCGGGAGTTCAGAGACCCAGTACTTC; CDR3aa: CASFPGTSGSSETQYF
abundance: NA; j_gene: TRBJ2-7; v_gene: TRBV20-1; d_gene: TRBD1; CDR3nt: TGCAGTGCTAGAGATTCGGGCGTTACAGGGGTAACCTACGAGCAGTACTTC; CDR3aa: CSARDSGVTGVTYEQYF
abundance: few; j_gene: TRBJ2-1; v_gene: TRBV6-2/TRBV6-3; d_gene: NA; CDR3nt: TGTGCCAGCAGTTACTGGGGGAATGAGCAGTTCTTC; CDR3aa: CASSYWGNEQFF
abundance: once; j_gene: TRBJ1-5; v_gene: TRBV20-1; d_gene: TRBD1; CDR3nt: TGCAGTGCGGAGGACAGGGGGGATGATCAGCCCCAGCATTTT; CDR3aa: CSAEDRGDDQPQHF
abundance: medium-sized; j_gene: TRBJ2-2; v_gene: TRBV2; d_gene: NA; CDR3nt: TGTGCCAGCAGGGGTACTAGTCCCACCGGGGAGCTGTTTTTT; CDR3aa: CASRGTSPTGELFF
abundance: NA; j_gene: TRBJ2-3; v_gene: TRBV11-2; d_gene: NA; CDR3nt: TGTGCCAGCGGCTCCCTGAGGGTGGATGCGCAGTATTTT; CDR3aa: CASGSLRVDAQYF
abundance: many; j_gene: TRBJ2-2; v_gene: TRBV28; d_gene: NA; CDR3nt: TGTGCCAGCAGTTTTATTCGGGTGACCGGGGAGCTGTTTTTT; CDR3aa: CASSFIRVTGELFF
abundance: many; j_gene: TRBJ1-3; v_gene: TRBV10-3; d_gene: NA; CDR3nt: TGTGCCACCTCAGCCTTCGACAGCCCCTCTGGAAACACCATATATTTT; CDR3aa: CATSAFDSPSGNTIYF
abundance: many; j_gene: TRBJ1-1; v_gene: TRBV19; d_gene: TRBD1; CDR3nt: TGTGCCAGCCAGGAGGGACAGGGTAGCACTGAAGCTTTCTTT; CDR3aa: CASQEGQGSTEAFF
abundance: many; j_gene: TRBJ2-2; v_gene: TRBV24-1; d_gene: TRBD2; CDR3nt: TGTGCCACCAGTGATGGGGGGGGAACCGGGGAGCTGTTTTTT; CDR3aa: CATSDGGGTGELFF
abundance: NA; j_gene: TRBJ1-1; v_gene: TRBV9; d_gene: NA; CDR3nt: TGCGCCAGCAGCCCAGCTGAAGGACACACTGAAGCTTTCTTT; CDR3aa: CASSPAEGHTEAFF
abundance: medium-sized; j_gene: TRBJ2-7; v_gene: TRBV6-1; d_gene: NA; CDR3nt: TGTGCCAGCAGTGATACGGGGACACCTCCCTACGAGCAGTACTTC; CDR3aa: CASSDTGTPPYEQYF
abundance: few; j_gene: TRBJ2-2; v_gene: TRBV28; d_gene: NA; CDR3nt: TGTGCCAGCAGCCCTAGGGTGCCCGGGCAGCTGTTTTTT; CDR3aa: CASSPRVPGQLFF
abundance: many; j_gene: TRBJ1-5; v_gene: TRBV6-4; d_gene: TRBD1; CDR3nt: TGTGCCAGCAGTGATTACGACGGGACAGGGAATGATCAGCCCCAGCATTTT; CDR3aa: CASSDYDGTGNDQPQHF
abundance: few; j_gene: TRBJ1-5; v_gene: TRBV10-2; d_gene: NA; CDR3nt: TGCGCCAGCAGTGACGACAGTCAAACTTTCAATCAGCCCCAGCATTTC; CDR3aa: CASSDDSQTFNQPQHF
abundance: many; j_gene: TRBJ2-7; v_gene: TRBV4-1; d_gene: NA; CDR3nt: TGCGCCAGCAGCCAAGATGGAGGTTCCCTTTACGAGCAGTACTTC; CDR3aa: CASSQDGGSLYEQYF
abundance: NA; j_gene: TRBJ1-5; v_gene: TRBV2; d_gene: NA; CDR3nt: TGTGCCAGCAAAACGAGGGCTTATAGCAATCAGCCCCAGCATTTT; CDR3aa: CASKTRAYSNQPQHF
abundance: NA; j_gene: TRBJ1-1; v_gene: TRBV5-1; d_gene: NA; CDR3nt: TGCGCCAGCAAACCCCTACCGGATGGCACTGAAGCTTTCTTT; CDR3aa: CASKPLPDGTEAFF
abundance: many; j_gene: TRBJ2-3; v_gene: TRBV11-2; d_gene: NA; CDR3nt: TGTGCCAGCAGCGCACTGGCGGGGATAGATACGCAGTATTTT; CDR3aa: CASSALAGIDTQYF
abundance: medium-sized; j_gene: TRBJ2-7; v_gene: TRBV20-1; d_gene: NA; CDR3nt: TGCAGTGCCGATTCGCATTTAGCGGCCCTTGACGAGCAGTACTTC; CDR3aa: CSADSHLAALDEQYF
abundance: NA; j_gene: TRBJ2-1; v_gene: TRBV30; d_gene: TRBD2; CDR3nt: TGTGCCTGGAGTGTATCTAGCGGGAGCAATGAGCAGTTCTTC; CDR3aa: CAWSVSSGSNEQFF
abundance: many; j_gene: TRBJ2-5; v_gene: TRBV12-3/TRBV12-4; d_gene: NA; CDR3nt: TGTGCCAGCAGCCTCGGGACCCCGGGACCGGAGACCCAGTACTTC; CDR3aa: CASSLGTPGPETQYF
abundance: many; j_gene: TRBJ2-3; v_gene: TRBV20-1; d_gene: NA; CDR3nt: TGCAGTGCTAGGACCCAACGGACTAGCACAGATACGCAGTATTTT; CDR3aa: CSARTQRTSTDTQYF
abundance: many; j_gene: TRBJ2-5; v_gene: TRBV7-8; d_gene: TRBD2; CDR3nt: TGTGCCAGCAGCTCAGGGACTAGCGGGACTACAGAGACCCAGTACTTC; CDR3aa: CASSSGTSGTTETQYF
abundance: NA; j_gene: TRBJ2-3; v_gene: TRBV9; d_gene: NA; CDR3nt: TGTGCCAGCAGTGAATACCGACTATTACCGGGAGATACGCAGTATTTT; CDR3aa: CASSEYRLLPGDTQYF
abundance: NA; j_gene: TRBJ2-1; v_gene: TRBV19; d_gene: NA; CDR3nt: TGTGCCAGTAGTATAGACCCTAGCCATAATGAGCAGTTCTTC; CDR3aa: CASSIDPSHNEQFF
abundance: many; j_gene: TRBJ2-1; v_gene: TRBV12-3/TRBV12-4; d_gene: NA; CDR3nt: TGTGCCAGCAGTTTTCAAAAGCGAACTGAGCAGTTCTTC; CDR3aa: CASSFQKRTEQFF
abundance: medium-sized; j_gene: TRBJ1-1; v_gene: TRBV27; d_gene: NA; CDR3nt: TGTGCCAGCAGTTTAGCGTCAGACACTGAAGCTTTCTTT; CDR3aa: CASSLASDTEAFF